This paragraph covers one T cell receptor (beta chain) sequence. Generated by immunoSEQ multiplex PCR, the TCRdb table keeps only in-frame clones and is missing some. The data show about 50,000 clones, about 85% seen once. These data come from a study of blood T cell repertoires in COVID-19. Overall study: Acute and convalescent COVID-19 samples came from the United States, Italy and Spain.

Germline V lookup: CDR1 MGHRA, CDR2 YSYEKL. V dropped 9 bases and J dropped 7 bases, with 10 bases sitting between them. The CDR3 is 11 amino acids. V usage is TRBV4-1 and J usage is TRBJ2-1, with D perhaps TRBD1 (7 bases). The clonotype originates from a man aged 60 to 75 with acute or convalescent COVID-19. The sample consisted of peripheral blood. CDR3 sequence reads: CASAGGNEQFF. CDR3 nucleotide sequence: TGCGCCAGTGCAGGGGGGAATGAGCAGTTCTTC.